Listed below are T cell receptor beta chains from one sample, sequenced in a study of a mutant IDH1 vaccine in newly diagnosed glioma. Their target antigens are unknown. TCRdb's copy holds only in-frame clones and misses some; the assay was immunoSEQ multiplex PCR. The sample has 60,000 to 100,000 clones, around 85% seen once. The starting material was PBMCs, obtained from a glioma patient whose treatment included an IDH1 peptide vaccine. The receptor set was obtained from a woman aged 45 to 65 with glioma. CDR3s include the opening cysteine and the closing phenylalanine or tryptophan. A D gene is named only where the DNA matches it firmly. Clone sizes are given selectively: once, few, many, or a class where the clone is expanded.

>TRBJ2-2|.|.|TRBV5-1
CASSTGTVNTGELFF
TGCGCCAGCAGCACGGGGACGGTGAACACCGGGGAGCTGTTTTTT
>TRBJ2-7|TRBD2|.|TRBV30
CAWSVGLAGVEEQYF
TGTGCCTGGAGTGTCGGACTAGCGGGAGTTGAGGAGCAGTACTTC
>TRBJ2-3|.|.|TRBV6-1
CASTWDTSTDTQYF
TGTGCCAGCACCTGGGACACCAGCACAGATACGCAGTATTTT
>TRBJ1-1|TRBD1|.|TRBV10-2
CASSEPGQGMAEAFF
TGCGCCAGCAGTGAACCGGGACAGGGTATGGCTGAAGCTTTCTTT
>TRBJ2-3|.|once|TRBV18
CAIAKMVISTDTQYF
TGTGCCATCGCCAAGATGGTTATTAGCACAGATACGCAGTATTTT
>TRBJ1-6|TRBD1|.|TRBV4-1
CASSQIQVTGGTLHF
TGCGCCAGCAGCCAGATTCAAGTAACAGGGGGTACCCTCCACTTT
>TRBJ2-2|TRBD2|.|TRBV7-3
CASSWTSGSTGELFF
TGTGCCAGCAGCTGGACTAGCGGGAGCACCGGGGAGCTGTTTTTT
>TRBJ2-1|TRBD1|medium-sized|TRBV20-1
CSAGQGSLRFF
TGCAGTGCAGGACAGGGATCCCTCCGGTTCTTC
>TRBJ2-5|.|.|TRBV9
CASSPLTQYF
TGTGCCAGCAGCCCTTTGACTCAGTACTTC
>TRBJ2-7|.|.|TRBV28
CASSDMGEQYF
TGTGCCAGCAGTGACATGGGCGAGCAGTACTTC
>TRBJ2-3|.|.|TRBV29-1
CSTRVGTSTDTQYF
TGCAGCACCCGGGTAGGGACCAGCACAGATACGCAGTATTTT
>TRBJ2-2|.|.|TRBV11-2
CASSFQGPEGTGELFF
TGTGCCAGCAGCTTTCAGGGGCCTGAGGGCACCGGGGAGCTGTTTTTT
>TRBJ2-1|.|.|TRBV6-1
CASMARLYNEQFF
TGTGCCAGCATGGCTAGATTGTACAATGAGCAGTTCTTC
>TRBJ2-2|TRBD2|.|TRBV19
CASSKWTSGIGGELFF
TGTGCCAGTAGTAAATGGACTAGCGGGATTGGCGGGGAGCTGTTTTTT
>TRBJ2-2|.|once|TRBV27
CASSLLTSLGAGELFF
TGTGCCAGCAGTTTATTAACTAGCTTAGGTGCCGGGGAGCTGTTTTTT
>TRBJ2-1|TRBD2|.|TRBV10-3
CAISGIPGLTGEQFF
TGTGCCATCAGTGGGATCCCGGGACTAACGGGTGAGCAGTTCTTC
>TRBJ2-1|.|.|TRBV5-6
CASSLGGYNEQFF
TGTGCCAGCAGCTTGGGTGGCTACAATGAGCAGTTCTTC
>TRBJ2-1|TRBD2|.|TRBV6-6
CASSYSTSGRANEQFF
TGTGCCAGCAGTTACTCGACTAGCGGGAGGGCAAATGAGCAGTTCTTC
>TRBJ2-5|TRBD1|.|TRBV9
CASSGGTAQETQYF
TGTGCCAGCAGCGGGGGGACAGCCCAAGAGACCCAGTACTTC
>TRBJ1-1|.|.|TRBV6-1
CASRFWGGEAFF
TGTGCCAGCAGATTCTGGGGGGGGGAAGCTTTCTTT
>TRBJ2-5|TRBD2|.|TRBV18
CASSPGTSPLKYF
TGTGCCAGCTCACCCGGGACTAGCCCTCTAAAGTACTTC
>TRBJ1-1|TRBD1|few|TRBV4-1
CASTPTGAGTEAFF
TGCGCCAGCACCCCGACAGGGGCGGGCACTGAAGCTTTCTTT
>TRBJ1-1|.|.|TRBV4-1
CASSGVNTEAFF
TGCGCCAGCAGCGGGGTGAACACTGAAGCTTTCTTT
>TRBJ2-3|TRBD2|.|TRBV10-2
CASTGLARGGDTQYF
TGCGCCAGCACGGGACTAGCGCGTGGAGGAGATACGCAGTATTTT
>TRBJ1-4|TRBD1|few|TRBV4-1
CASSQTGRDEKLFF
TGCGCCAGCAGCCAGACAGGGAGAGATGAAAAACTGTTTTTT
>TRBJ1-5|TRBD1|.|TRBV2
CASSDRTGGNQPQHF
TGTGCCAGCAGTGATAGGACAGGGGGCAATCAGCCCCAGCATTTT
>TRBJ2-1|.|.|TRBV7-9
CASSLGGVAYNEQFF
TGTGCCAGCAGCTTAGGCGGCGTGGCCTACAATGAGCAGTTCTTC
>TRBJ1-1|.|.|TRBV28
CASSFAGWNTEAFF
TGTGCCAGCAGTTTCGCGGGCTGGAACACTGAAGCTTTCTTT
>TRBJ1-2|.|.|TRBV28
CASSPAGYGYTF
TGTGCCAGCAGCCCCGCGGGCTATGGCTACACCTTC
>TRBJ2-5|.|.|TRBV27
CASSFNWEESEETQYF
TGTGCCAGCAGTTTCAATTGGGAGGAATCCGAAGAGACCCAGTACTTC
>TRBJ2-1|.|.|TRBV9
CASSARPTLTSYNEQFF
TGTGCCAGCAGCGCGCGACCGACCTTAACCTCCTACAATGAGCAGTTCTTC
>TRBJ2-3|.|.|TRBV7-2
CASSLDRYTDTQYF
TGTGCCAGCAGCTTAGATCGGTACACAGATACGCAGTATTTT
>TRBJ2-1|TRBD2|.|TRBV2
CASKDQRGGEQFF
TGTGCCAGCAAGGATCAGCGGGGTGGTGAGCAGTTCTTC
>TRBJ2-7|.|.|TRBV6-6
CASSYSGDFYEQYF
TGTGCCAGCAGTTACTCGGGGGATTTCTACGAGCAGTACTTC
>TRBJ1-5|TRBD1|few|TRBV19
CASTLTGYGYSNQPQHF
TGTGCCAGTACCCTGACAGGGTACGGATATAGCAATCAGCCCCAGCATTTT
>TRBJ2-1|.|.|TRBV7-9
CASSLEGRGESFF
TGTGCCAGCAGCTTAGAGGGGAGAGGGGAATCGTTCTTC
>TRBJ1-1|.|.|TRBV5-1
CASRREAANTEAFF
TGCGCCAGCAGAAGAGAAGCCGCGAACACTGAAGCTTTCTTT
>TRBJ2-1|TRBD2|.|TRBV9
CASSGTSGSNEQFF
TGTGCCAGCAGCGGCACTAGCGGGAGTAATGAGCAGTTCTTC
>TRBJ1-2|.|.|TRBV2
CASSPGRSNYGYTF
TGTGCCAGCAGTCCGGGCCGAAGCAACTATGGCTACACCTTC
>TRBJ2-3|.|once|TRBV6-4
CASRRTGASTDTQYF
TGTGCCAGCCGTAGGACTGGAGCTAGCACAGATACGCAGTATTTT
>TRBJ1-5|.|few|TRBV30
CAWSESFNQPQHF
TGTGCCTGGAGCGAGTCCTTCAATCAGCCCCAGCATTTT
>TRBJ2-7|TRBD2|.|TRBV10-3
CAISGSLGSGLVYEQYF
TGTGCCATCAGTGGTTCCCTGGGCTCGGGACTAGTCTACGAGCAGTACTTC
>TRBJ1-1|TRBD1|.|TRBV27
CASSFRQGLMNTEAFF
TGTGCCAGCAGTTTCCGACAGGGACTAATGAACACTGAAGCTTTCTTT
>TRBJ2-3|TRBD2|.|TRBV7-9
CASSSLGSGDTDTQYF
TGTGCCAGCAGCTCCCTGGGTAGCGGGGACACAGATACGCAGTATTTT
>TRBJ1-3|.|.|TRBV9
CASSVQNSGNTIYF
TGTGCCAGCAGCGTACAAAACTCTGGAAACACCATATATTTT
>TRBJ2-7|.|.|TRBV14
CASSPSKNRGSYEQYF
TGTGCCAGCAGCCCCTCAAAAAATCGGGGGAGTTACGAGCAGTACTTC
>TRBJ1-1|.|.|TRBV5-4
CASSSAGTEAFF
TGTGCCAGCAGCTCCGCCGGGACAGAAGCTTTCTTT
>TRBJ1-3|.|.|TRBV7-2
CASSADTGHSGNTIYF
TGTGCCAGCAGCGCCGACACAGGACACTCTGGAAACACCATATATTTT
>TRBJ2-1|TRBD2|once|TRBV19
CASSLKRETSNEQFF
TGTGCCAGTAGCCTAAAGCGGGAGACTTCCAATGAGCAGTTCTTC
>TRBJ2-7|TRBD1|.|TRBV11-2
CASSLEGGRSYEQYF
TGTGCCAGCAGCTTAGAAGGGGGCCGCTCCTACGAGCAGTACTTC
>TRBJ1-5|.|.|TRBV6-1
CASSGEGYQGGNQPQHF
TGTGCCAGCAGTGGCGAGGGGTATCAGGGTGGCAATCAGCCCCAGCATTTT
>TRBJ2-1|.|.|TRBV5-4
CASSATGHVNNEQFF
TGTGCCAGCAGCGCTACGGGACACGTGAACAATGAGCAGTTCTTC
>TRBJ2-1|TRBD1|.|TRBV9
CASSSRDRGLNEQFF
TGTGCCAGCAGCTCCCGGGACAGGGGGCTTAATGAGCAGTTCTTC
>TRBJ2-5|.|.|TRBV5-4
CASSRAATMGETQYF
TGTGCCAGCAGTCGCGCGGCTACGATGGGAGAGACCCAGTACTTC
>TRBJ1-1|TRBD1|few|TRBV29-1
CSVMDRGFTEAFF
TGCAGCGTTATGGACAGGGGATTCACTGAAGCTTTCTTT
>TRBJ2-7|TRBD2|.|TRBV5-1
CASSLKGPGLASRYEQYF
TGCGCCAGCAGCTTGAAAGGGCCTGGACTAGCGAGCCGGTACGAGCAGTACTTC
>TRBJ1-6|TRBD1|.|TRBV6-5
CASSLDRANSPLHF
TGTGCCAGCAGTTTGGACAGGGCCAATTCACCCCTCCACTTT